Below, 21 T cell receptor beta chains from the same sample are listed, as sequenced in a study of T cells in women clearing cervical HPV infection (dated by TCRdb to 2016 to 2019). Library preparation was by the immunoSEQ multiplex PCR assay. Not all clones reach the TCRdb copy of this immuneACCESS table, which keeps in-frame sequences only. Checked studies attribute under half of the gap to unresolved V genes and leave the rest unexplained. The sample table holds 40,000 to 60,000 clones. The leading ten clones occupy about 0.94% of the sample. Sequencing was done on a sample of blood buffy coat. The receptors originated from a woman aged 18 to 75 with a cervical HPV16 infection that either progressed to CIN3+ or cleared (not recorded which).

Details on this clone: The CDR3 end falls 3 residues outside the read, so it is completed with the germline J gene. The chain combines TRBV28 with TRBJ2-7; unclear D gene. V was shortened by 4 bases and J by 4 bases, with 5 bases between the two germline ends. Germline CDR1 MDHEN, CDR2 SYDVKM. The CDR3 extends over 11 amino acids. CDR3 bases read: TGTGCCAGCAGTTCCCAATACGAG. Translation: CASSSQYE. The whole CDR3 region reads CASSSQYEQYF. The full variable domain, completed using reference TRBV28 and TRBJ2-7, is DVKVTQSSRYLVKRTGEKVFLECVQDMDHENMFWYRQDPGLGLRLIYFSYDVKMKEKGDIPEGYSVSREKKERFSLILESASTNQTSMYLCASSSQYEQYFGPGTRLTVT.

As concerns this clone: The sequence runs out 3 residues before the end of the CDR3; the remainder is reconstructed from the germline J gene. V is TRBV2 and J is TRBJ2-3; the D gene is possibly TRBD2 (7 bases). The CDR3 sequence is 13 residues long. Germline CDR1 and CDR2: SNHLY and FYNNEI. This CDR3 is CASRRGGGKPQYF. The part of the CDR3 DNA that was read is TGTGCCAGCAGGAGGGGGGGCGGAAAGCCG.

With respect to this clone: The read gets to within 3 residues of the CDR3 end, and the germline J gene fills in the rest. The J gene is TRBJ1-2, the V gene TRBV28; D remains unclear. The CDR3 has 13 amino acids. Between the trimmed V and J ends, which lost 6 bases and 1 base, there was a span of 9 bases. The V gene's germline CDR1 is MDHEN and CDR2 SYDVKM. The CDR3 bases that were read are TGTGCCAGCAGGCAGGAGCTTAACTATGGC. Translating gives CASRQELNYG. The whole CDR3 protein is CASRQELNYGYTF.

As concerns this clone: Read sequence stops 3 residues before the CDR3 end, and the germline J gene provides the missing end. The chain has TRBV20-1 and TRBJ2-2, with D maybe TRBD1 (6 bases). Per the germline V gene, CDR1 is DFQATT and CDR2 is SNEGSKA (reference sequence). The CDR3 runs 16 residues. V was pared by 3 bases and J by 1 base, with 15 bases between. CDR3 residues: CSARSLDRLNTGELFF. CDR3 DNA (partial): TGCAGTGCTAGGAGCTTGGACAGACTGAACACCGGGGAG.

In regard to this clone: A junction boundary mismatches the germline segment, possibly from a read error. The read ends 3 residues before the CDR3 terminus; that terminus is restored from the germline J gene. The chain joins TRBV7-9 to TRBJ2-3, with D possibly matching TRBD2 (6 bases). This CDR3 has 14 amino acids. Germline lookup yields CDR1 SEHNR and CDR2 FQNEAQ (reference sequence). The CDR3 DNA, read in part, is TGTGCCAGCAGCTTAACTAGCACCCCAGAGACG. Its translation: CASSLTSTPET. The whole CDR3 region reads CASSLTSTPETQYF.

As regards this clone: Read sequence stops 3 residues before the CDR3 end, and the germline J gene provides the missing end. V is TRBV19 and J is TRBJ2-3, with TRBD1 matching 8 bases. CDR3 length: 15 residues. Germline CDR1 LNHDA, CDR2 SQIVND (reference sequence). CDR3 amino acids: CASSIARGRLETQYF. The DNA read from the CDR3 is TGTGCCAGTAGTATAGCCAGGGGGCGGCTAGAGACG.

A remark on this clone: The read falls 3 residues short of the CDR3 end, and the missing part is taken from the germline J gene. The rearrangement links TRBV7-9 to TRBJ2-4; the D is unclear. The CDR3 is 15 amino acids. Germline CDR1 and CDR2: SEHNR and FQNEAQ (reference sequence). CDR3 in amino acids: CASSLDRLHNYGQYF. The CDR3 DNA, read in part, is TGTGCCAGCAGCTTAGATAGGCTCCATAACTATGGT.

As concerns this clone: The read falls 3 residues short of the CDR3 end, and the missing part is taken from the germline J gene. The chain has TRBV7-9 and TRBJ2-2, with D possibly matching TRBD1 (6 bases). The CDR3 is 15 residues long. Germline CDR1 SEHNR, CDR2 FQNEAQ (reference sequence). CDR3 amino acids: CASSLADRQNEKLFF. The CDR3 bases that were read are TGTGCCAGCAGCTTAGCGGACAGACAGAATGAAAAG.

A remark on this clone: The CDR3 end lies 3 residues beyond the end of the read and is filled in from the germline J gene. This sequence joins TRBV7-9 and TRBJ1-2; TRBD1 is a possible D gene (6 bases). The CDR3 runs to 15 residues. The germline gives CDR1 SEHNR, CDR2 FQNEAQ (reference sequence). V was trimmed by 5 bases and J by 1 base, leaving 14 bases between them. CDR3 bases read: TGTGCCAGCAGCCGCTCGGGACATTATAACTATGGC. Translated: CASSRSGHYNYG. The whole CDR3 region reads CASSRSGHYNYGYTF.

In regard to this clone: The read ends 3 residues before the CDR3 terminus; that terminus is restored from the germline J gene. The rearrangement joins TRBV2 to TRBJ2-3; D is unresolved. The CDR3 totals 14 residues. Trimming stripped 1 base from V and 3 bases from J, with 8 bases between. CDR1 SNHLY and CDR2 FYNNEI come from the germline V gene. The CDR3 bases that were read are TGTGCCAGCAGTGAAGGGTCTAGGACAGATACG. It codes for CASSEGSRTDT. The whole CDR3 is CASSEGSRTDTQYF. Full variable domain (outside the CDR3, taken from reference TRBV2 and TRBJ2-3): EPEVTQTPSHQVTQMGQEVILRCVPISNHLYFYWYRQILGQKVEFLVSFYNNEISEKSEIFDDQFSVERPDGSNFTLKIRSTKLEDSAMYFCASSEGSRTDTQYFGPGTRLTVL.

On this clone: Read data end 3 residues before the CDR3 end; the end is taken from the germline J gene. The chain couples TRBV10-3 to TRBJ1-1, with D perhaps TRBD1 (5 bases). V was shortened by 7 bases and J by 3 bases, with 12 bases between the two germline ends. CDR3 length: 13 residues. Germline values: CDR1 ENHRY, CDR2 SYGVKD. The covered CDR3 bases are TGTGCCATCATGGTCAGGGAGGACACTGAA. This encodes CAIMVREDTE. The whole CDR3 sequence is CAIMVREDTEAFF.

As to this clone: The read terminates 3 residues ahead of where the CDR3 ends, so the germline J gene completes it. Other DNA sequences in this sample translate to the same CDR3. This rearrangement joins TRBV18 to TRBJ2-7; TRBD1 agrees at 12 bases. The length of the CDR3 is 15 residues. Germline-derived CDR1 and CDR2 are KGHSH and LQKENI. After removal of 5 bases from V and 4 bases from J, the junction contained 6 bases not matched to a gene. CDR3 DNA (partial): TGTGCCAGCTCAACCGGGGGACAGGGGGCTTACGAG. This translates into CASSTGGQGAYE. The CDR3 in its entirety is CASSTGGQGAYEQYF.

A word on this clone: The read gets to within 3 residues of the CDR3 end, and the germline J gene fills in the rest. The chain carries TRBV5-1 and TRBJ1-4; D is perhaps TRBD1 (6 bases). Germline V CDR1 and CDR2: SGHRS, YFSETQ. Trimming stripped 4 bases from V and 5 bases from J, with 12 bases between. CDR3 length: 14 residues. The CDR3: CASSPQGPNEKLFF. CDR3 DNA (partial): TGCGCCAGCAGCCCACAGGGACCGAATGAAAAA.

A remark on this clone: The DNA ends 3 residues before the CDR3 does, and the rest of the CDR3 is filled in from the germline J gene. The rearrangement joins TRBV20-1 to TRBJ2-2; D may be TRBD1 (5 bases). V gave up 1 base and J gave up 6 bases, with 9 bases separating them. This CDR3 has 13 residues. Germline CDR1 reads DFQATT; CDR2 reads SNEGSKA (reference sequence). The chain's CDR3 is CSARATVPGELFF. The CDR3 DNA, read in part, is TGCAGTGCTAGAGCGACAGTGCCCGGGGAG.

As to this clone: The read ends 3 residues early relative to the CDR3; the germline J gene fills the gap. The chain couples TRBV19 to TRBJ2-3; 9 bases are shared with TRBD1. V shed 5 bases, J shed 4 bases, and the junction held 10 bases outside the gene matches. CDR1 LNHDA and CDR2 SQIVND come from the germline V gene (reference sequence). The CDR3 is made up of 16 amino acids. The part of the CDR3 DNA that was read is TGTGCCAGTAGTGCTGGACAGGGGCGCTTCGCAGATACG. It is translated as CASSAGQGRFADT. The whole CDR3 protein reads CASSAGQGRFADTQYF.

This chain's CDR3 is CASSEGREDTEAFF. CDR3 DNA, as far as it was read: TGTGCCAGCAGTGAGGGCAGGGAAGACACTGAA. The V call is TRBV2, the J call TRBJ1-1; maybe TRBD1 (5 bases). The CDR3 end falls 3 residues outside the read, so it is completed with the germline J gene. V shed 3 bases and J shed 3 bases, with 11 bases lying between them. This CDR3 has 14 amino acids. Germline assignment: CDR1 SNHLY and CDR2 FYNNEI.

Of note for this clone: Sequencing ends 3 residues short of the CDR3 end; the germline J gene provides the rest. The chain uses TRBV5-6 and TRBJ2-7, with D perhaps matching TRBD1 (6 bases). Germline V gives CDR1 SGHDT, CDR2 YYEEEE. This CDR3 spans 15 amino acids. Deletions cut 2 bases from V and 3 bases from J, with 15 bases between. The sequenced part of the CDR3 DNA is TGTGCCAGCAGCTTAGGGGACATAACGTACTACGAG. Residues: CASSLGDITYYE. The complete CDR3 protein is CASSLGDITYYEQYF.

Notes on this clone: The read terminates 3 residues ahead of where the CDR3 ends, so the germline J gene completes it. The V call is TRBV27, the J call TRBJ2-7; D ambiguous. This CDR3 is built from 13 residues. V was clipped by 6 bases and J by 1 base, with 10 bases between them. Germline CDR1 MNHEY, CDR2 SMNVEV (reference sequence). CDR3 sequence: CASSPFASYEQYF. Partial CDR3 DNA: TGTGCCAGCAGCCCCTTTGCGTCCTACGAG.

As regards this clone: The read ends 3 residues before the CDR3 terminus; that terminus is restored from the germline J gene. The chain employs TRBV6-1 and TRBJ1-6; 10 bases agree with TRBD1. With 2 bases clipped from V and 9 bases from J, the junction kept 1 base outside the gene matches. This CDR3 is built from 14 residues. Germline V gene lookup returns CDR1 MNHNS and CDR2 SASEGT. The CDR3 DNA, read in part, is TGTGCCAGCAGTGAAAGACAGGGGGCTTCACCC. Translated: CASSERQGASP. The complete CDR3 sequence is CASSERQGASPLHF.

CDR3 bases read: TGTGCCAGCAGCTCCGGGACTAGCGGGGTCAATGAG. Amino acids: CASSSGTSGVNE. The CDR3 as a whole reads CASSSGTSGVNEQFF. V usage is TRBV5-4 and J usage is TRBJ2-1, with TRBD2 matching over 13 bases. The read ends 3 residues shy of where the CDR3 ends; the end is completed using the germline J gene. V was clipped by 3 bases and J by 6 bases; unmatched bases: 3. Germline V CDR1 and CDR2: SGHNT, YYREEE (reference sequence). The CDR3 covers 15 residues.

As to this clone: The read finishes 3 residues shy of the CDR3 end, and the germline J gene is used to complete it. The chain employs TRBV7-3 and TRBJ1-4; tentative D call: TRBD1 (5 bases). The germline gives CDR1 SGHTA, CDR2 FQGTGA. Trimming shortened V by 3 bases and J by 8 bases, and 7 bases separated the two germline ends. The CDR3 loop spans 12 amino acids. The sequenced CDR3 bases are TGTGCCAGCAGCTTCGAGGGGGAAAAA. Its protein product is CASSFEGEK. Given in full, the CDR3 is CASSFEGEKLFF.